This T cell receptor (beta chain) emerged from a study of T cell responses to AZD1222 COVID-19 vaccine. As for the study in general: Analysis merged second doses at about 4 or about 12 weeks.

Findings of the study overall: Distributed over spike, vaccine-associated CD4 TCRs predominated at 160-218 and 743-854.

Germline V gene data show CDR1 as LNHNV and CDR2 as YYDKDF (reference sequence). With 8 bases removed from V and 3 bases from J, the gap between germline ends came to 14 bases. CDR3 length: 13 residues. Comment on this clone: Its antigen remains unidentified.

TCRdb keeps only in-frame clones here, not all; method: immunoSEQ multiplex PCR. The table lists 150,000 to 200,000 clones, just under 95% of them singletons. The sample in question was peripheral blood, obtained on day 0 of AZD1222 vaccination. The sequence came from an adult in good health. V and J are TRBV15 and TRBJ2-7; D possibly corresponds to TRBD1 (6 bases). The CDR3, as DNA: TGTGCCACCTCTGCAGGGGAAGGCTACGAGCAGTACTTC. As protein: CATSAGEGYEQYF.